The 23 T cell receptor beta chains in this list originate from one sample, sequenced in a study of cytomegalovirus exposure and HLA in healthy donors. Use of 60 Vbeta and 13 Jbeta primers characterized the PCR. The assay was immunoSEQ multiplex PCR, and TCRdb's table has in-frame clones only and misses some. The sample gives about 130,000 clones, 85% to 90% of which show up once; about 7% is in the top ten. Sequencing was performed on PBMCs. Receptor source: a woman aged 25 to 39 in good health and CMV-seropositive.

V usage is TRBV15 and J usage is TRBJ1-1; D uncertain. From germline, CDR1 is LNHNV and CDR2 YYDKDF (reference sequence). The CDR3 spans 12 residues. V lost 4 bases and J 6 bases, leaving 9 bases between the germline ends. The CDR3 sequence: CATSTEGSEAFF. The CDR3 DNA reads TGTGCCACCAGCACTGAGGGTTCTGAAGCTTTCTTT.

CDR3 region: CASRTGQAITEAFF. The CDR3 nucleotides read TGTGCCAGCAGGACGGGACAGGCAATCACTGAAGCTTTCTTT. This chain connects TRBV27 to TRBJ1-1; 8 bases match TRBD1. The V and J ends lost 6 bases and 4 bases, in that order; junction bases with no gene match: 7. Germline assignment: CDR1 MNHEY and CDR2 SMNVEV (reference sequence). The CDR3 extends over 14 amino acids.

The chain is built from TRBV30 and TRBJ1-2, with unresolved D. The germline CDR1 and CDR2 sequences are GTSNPN and SVGIG (reference sequence). V was clipped by 2 bases and J by 1 base, with 14 bases between them. The CDR3 is 15 residues long. The CDR3 DNA is TGTGCCTGGAGTATCCCGACAAGTTTTAACTATGGCTACACCTTC. Translated, it gives CAWSIPTSFNYGYTF.

The V and J genes are TRBV2 and TRBJ1-1; 11 nucleotides align to TRBD1. This CDR3 comprises 13 residues. The ends lost 7 bases at V and 6 bases at J; junction bases unmatched: 4. Germline lookup yields CDR1 SNHLY and CDR2 FYNNEI. This CDR3 reads CASIVDRGPEAFF. The CDR3 DNA reads TGTGCCAGCATCGTGGACAGGGGGCCTGAAGCTTTCTTT.

In this sample, this clone turned up once. The genes are TRBV4-1 and TRBJ1-1; 9 nucleotides line up with TRBD1. Germline values: CDR1 MGHRA, CDR2 YSYEKL. The J segment lost 6 bases and the V segment lost 4 bases, leaving 12 bases of the junction unmatched. This CDR3 has 16 residues. The CDR3 DNA follows: TGCGCCAGCAGCCGAGGACAGGGGACTTTAGGCGCTGAAGCTTTCTTT. This codes for CASSRGQGTLGAEAFF.

The rearrangement uses TRBV18 and TRBJ2-7, with TRBD2 matching over 8 bases. Trimming at V came to 3 bases and at J to 4 bases, leaving 8 bases not matched to a gene. The CDR3 totals 15 residues. Germline V gene sequence: CDR1 KGHSH, CDR2 LQKENI. CDR3 bases: TGTGCCAGCTCACCCTCCGGGACTAGGGAGTACGAGCAGTACTTC. Its translation: CASSPSGTREYEQYF.

The rearrangement links TRBV6-5 to TRBJ2-1, with 7 bases aligning to TRBD1. Germline trimming cut 5 bases from V and 8 bases from J; bases unmatched to any gene: 12. The germline gives CDR1 MNHEY, CDR2 SVGAGI. This CDR3 comprises 15 residues. Here the CDR3 DNA reads TGTGCCAGCAGTAAAACAGGGGCTACTTCGGATGAGCAGTTCTTC. Its protein is CASSKTGATSDEQFF.

This clone was recorded once. V is TRBV10-1 and J is TRBJ2-7; 10 bases are shared with TRBD1. V lost 11 bases and J lost 9; bases outside the gene matches: 10. Germline V gene data show CDR1 as WNHNN and CDR2 as SYGVQD (reference sequence). The CDR3 has 12 amino acids. CDR3 protein: CACRDRGIRQYF. The CDR3 coding sequence is TGCGCCTGCCGGGACAGGGGAATCCGGCAGTACTTC.

This clone occurred a few times. The rearrangement links TRBV7-6 to TRBJ1-1; maybe TRBD1 (5 bases). Between the trimmed V and J ends, which lost 3 bases and 5 bases, there was a span of 16 bases. CDR3 length: 15 amino acids. Looked up from germline, CDR1 is SGHVS and CDR2 is FNYEAQ. As DNA, the CDR3 is TGTGCCAGCAGCTTCAATTCAGGGTTGGGGACTGAAGCTTTCTTT. Residues: CASSFNSGLGTEAFF. The entire variable domain, with the rest obtained from reference TRBV7-6 and TRBJ1-1, is as follows: GAGVSQSPRYKVTKRGQDVALRCDPISGHVSLYWYRQALGQGPEFLTYFNYEAQQDKSGLPNDRFSAERPEGSISTLTIQRTEQRDSAMYRCASSFNSGLGTEAFFGQGTRLTVV.

The rearrangement links TRBV6-1 to TRBJ2-5; the D gene is possibly TRBD2 (6 bases). The germline CDR1 and CDR2 sequences are MNHNS and SASEGT. Deletions cut 1 base from V and 5 bases from J, with 11 bases between. The CDR3 extends over 14 amino acids. CDR3 sequence: CASSEGVGRETQYF. DNA of the CDR3: TGTGCCAGCAGTGAAGGGGTAGGGAGGGAGACCCAGTACTTC.

This chain uses TRBV15 with TRBJ1-2, with TRBD1 identical over 9 bases. V gave up 4 bases and J gave up 8 bases; unmatched junction bases: 8. Germline V gene sequence: CDR1 LNHNV, CDR2 YYDKDF (reference sequence). The CDR3 length is 14 residues. CDR3 protein: CATSKTTGGVGYTF. The CDR3 DNA is TGTGCCACCAGCAAGACAACAGGGGGCGTGGGCTACACCTTC.

The gene calls are TRBV5-1 and TRBJ1-1; a possible D gene is TRBD1 (5 bases). The CDR3 has 15 residues. V shed 4 bases and J shed 1 base, with 14 bases lying between them. The germline gives CDR1 SGHRS, CDR2 YFSETQ. The CDR3 DNA reads as TGCGCCAGCAGCCCATACCCTGACAGGAACACTGAAGCTTTCTTT. This translates into CASSPYPDRNTEAFF.

This rearrangement joins TRBV28 to TRBJ1-4; weak D call: TRBD1 (6 bases). This CDR3 comprises 16 residues. Germline V gene sequence: CDR1 MDHEN, CDR2 SYDVKM. V gave up 1 base and J gave up 6 bases, with 15 bases separating them. The CDR3 sequence: CASSLLSQGEDEKLFF. CDR3 in DNA: TGTGCCAGCAGTTTATTGTCACAGGGCGAGGATGAAAAACTGTTTTTT.

The rearrangement uses TRBV28 and TRBJ2-7, with TRBD1 identical over 8 bases. Trimming at V came to 2 bases and at J to 3 bases, leaving 6 bases not matched to a gene. CDR3 length: 15 amino acids. CDR1 is MDHEN and CDR2 is SYDVKM in the germline V gene. The CDR3 loop is CASSLAGTGYYEQYF. The DNA for the CDR3 is TGTGCCAGCAGTTTAGCCGGGACAGGTTACTACGAGCAGTACTTC.

The V and J genes are TRBV5-1 and TRBJ1-1; D is undetermined. CDR1 is SGHRS and CDR2 is YFSETQ in the germline V gene. The CDR3 is made up of 12 amino acids. Trimming shortened V by 9 bases and J by 5 bases, and 14 bases separated the two germline ends. DNA for the CDR3: TGCGCCACTGGGAGGACGGCTACTGAAGCTTTCTTT. This encodes CATGRTATEAFF.

The genes are TRBV29-1 and TRBJ2-7; 7 bases are shared with TRBD1. CDR1 and CDR2 (germline): SQVTM, ANQGSEA. The V and J ends lost 6 bases and 6 bases, in that order; junction bases with no gene match: 5. This CDR3 region has 11 residues. CDR3 sequence reads: CSVYAGGEQYF. For the CDR3, the DNA is TGCAGCGTGTATGCAGGGGGCGAGCAGTACTTC.

CDR3 protein: CASGFPLYRTVSYEQYF. CDR3 coding DNA: TGTGCTAGTGGTTTCCCCCTGTACCGGACAGTCTCCTACGAGCAGTACTTC. The chain joins TRBV12-5 to TRBJ2-7, with D possibly matching TRBD1 (6 bases). The V end was cut by 3 bases, the J end by 0 bases, with 18 bases between. This CDR3 comprises 17 residues. The V gene's germline CDR1 is LGHNT and CDR2 FRNRAP. The full variable domain, completed using reference TRBV12-5 and TRBJ2-7, is DARVTQTPRHKVTEMGQEVTMRCQPILGHNTVFWYRQTMMQGLELLAYFRNRAPLDDSGMPKDRFSAEMPDATLATLKIQPSEPRDSAVYFCASGFPLYRTVSYEQYFGPGTRLTVT.

This rearrangement joins TRBV6-5 to TRBJ2-7, with D maybe TRBD1 (6 bases). Germline CDR1 and CDR2: MNHEY and SVGAGI. Trimming took off 2 bases at V and 1 base at J, with 12 bases between the two ends. CDR3 length: 15 residues. The CDR3: CASSYTPGASYEQYF. CDR3 DNA sequence: TGTGCCAGCAGTTACACGCCAGGGGCGTCCTACGAGCAGTACTTC.

The gene calls are TRBV5-1 and TRBJ2-1, with D possibly being TRBD2 (7 bases). From germline, CDR1 is SGHRS and CDR2 YFSETQ. The CDR3 sequence is 14 residues long. Trimming stripped 4 bases from V and 6 bases from J, with 14 bases between. For the CDR3, the DNA is TGCGCCAGCAGCATCGGGGGGCTGGTCAATGAGCAGTTCTTC. Translated: CASSIGGLVNEQFF.

The chain joins TRBV5-6 to TRBJ2-5; a possible D gene is TRBD2 (5 bases). CDR3 size: 14 residues. Trimming cost V 4 bases and J 1 base, with 11 bases left between them. The germline gives CDR1 SGHDT, CDR2 YYEEEE. This CDR3 is CASSPLGVQETQYF. For the CDR3, the DNA is TGTGCCAGCAGCCCCCTGGGAGTCCAAGAGACCCAGTACTTC.

The J gene is TRBJ2-2, the V gene TRBV6-4; perhaps TRBD1 as D (6 bases). Trimming shortened V by 6 bases and J by 4 bases, and 18 bases separated the two germline ends. The germline CDR1 and CDR2 sequences are MRHNA and SNTAGT. The CDR3 length is 16 residues. The CDR3 bases are TGTGCCAGCAGCCCCCGGGACATGGATTTCACCGGGGAGCTGTTTTTT. This codes for CASSPRDMDFTGELFF.

The J gene is TRBJ2-7, the V gene TRBV27; 8 bases map to TRBD2. This CDR3 comprises 13 residues. Germline trimming cut 6 bases from V and 3 bases from J; bases unmatched to any gene: 4. CDR1 is MNHEY, CDR2 SMNVEV, per germline (reference sequence). The CDR3 here is CASRAGLVYEQYF. CDR3 DNA sequence: TGTGCCAGCAGGGCGGGACTAGTCTACGAGCAGTACTTC.

The chain is built from TRBV28 and TRBJ2-1; TRBD2 matches 8 bases. Germline values: CDR1 MDHEN, CDR2 SYDVKM. V lost 5 bases and J lost 8; bases outside the gene matches: 14. CDR3 length: 16 amino acids. CDR3 region: CASSVSKDGGAYEQFF. The CDR3 region has the DNA TGTGCCAGCAGTGTCTCCAAGGACGGGGGGGCCTATGAGCAGTTCTTC.